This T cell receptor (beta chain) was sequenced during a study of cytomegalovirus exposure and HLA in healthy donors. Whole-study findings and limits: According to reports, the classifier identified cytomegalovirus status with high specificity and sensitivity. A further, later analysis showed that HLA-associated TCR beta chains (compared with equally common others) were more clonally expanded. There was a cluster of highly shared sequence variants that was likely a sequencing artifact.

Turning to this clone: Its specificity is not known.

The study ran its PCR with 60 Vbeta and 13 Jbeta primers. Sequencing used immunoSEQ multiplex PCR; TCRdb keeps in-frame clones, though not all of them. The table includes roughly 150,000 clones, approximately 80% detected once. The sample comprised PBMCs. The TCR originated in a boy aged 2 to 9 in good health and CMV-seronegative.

This CDR3 is CASSLHLGGTGELFF. DNA of the CDR3: TGTGCCAGCAGTTTACATTTAGGGGGAACCGGGGAGCTGTTTTTT. V gene TRBV27 combines with J gene TRBJ2-2; tentatively, D is TRBD1 (6 bases). The CDR3 is 15 amino acids. The germline V and J ends were trimmed by 2 bases and 5 bases, with 12 bases remaining between them. The germline gives CDR1 MNHEY, CDR2 SMNVEV (reference sequence).